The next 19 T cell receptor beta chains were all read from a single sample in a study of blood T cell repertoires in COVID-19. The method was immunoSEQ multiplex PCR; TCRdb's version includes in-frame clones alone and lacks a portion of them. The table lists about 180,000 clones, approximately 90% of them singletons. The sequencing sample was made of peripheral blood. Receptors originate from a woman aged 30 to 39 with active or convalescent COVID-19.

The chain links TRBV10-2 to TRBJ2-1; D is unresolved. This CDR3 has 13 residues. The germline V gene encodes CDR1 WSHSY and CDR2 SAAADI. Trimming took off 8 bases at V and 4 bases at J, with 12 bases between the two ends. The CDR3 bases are TGCGCCAGCGGCTCCGGAGTTTACAATGAGCAGTTCTTC. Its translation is CASGSGVYNEQFF.

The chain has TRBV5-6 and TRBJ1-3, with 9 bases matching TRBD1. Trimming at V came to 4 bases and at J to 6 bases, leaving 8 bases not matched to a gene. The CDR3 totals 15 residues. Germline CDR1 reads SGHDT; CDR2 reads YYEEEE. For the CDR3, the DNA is TGTGCCAGCAGCCGGGACAGGGCATGGGAAAACACCATATATTTT. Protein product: CASSRDRAWENTIYF. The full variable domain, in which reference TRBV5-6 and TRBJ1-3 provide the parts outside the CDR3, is DAGVTQSPTHLIKTRGQQVTLRCSPKSGHDTVSWYQQALGQGPQFIFQYYEEEERQRGNFPDRFSGHQFPNYSSELNVNALLLGDSALYLCASSRDRAWENTIYFGEGSWLTVV.

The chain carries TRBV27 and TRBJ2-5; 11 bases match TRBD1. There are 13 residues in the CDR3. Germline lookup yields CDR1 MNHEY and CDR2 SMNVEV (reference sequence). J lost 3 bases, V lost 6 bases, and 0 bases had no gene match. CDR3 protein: CASRGQGEETQYF. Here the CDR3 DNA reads TGTGCCAGCAGGGGACAGGGGGAAGAGACCCAGTACTTC.

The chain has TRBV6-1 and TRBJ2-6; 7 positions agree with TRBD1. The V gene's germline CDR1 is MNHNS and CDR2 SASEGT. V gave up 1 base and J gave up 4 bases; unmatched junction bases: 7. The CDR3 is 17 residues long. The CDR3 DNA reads TGTGCCAGCAGTGAAGATGACAGGGCAGCGGGGGCCAACGTCCTGACTTTC. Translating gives CASSEDDRAAGANVLTF.

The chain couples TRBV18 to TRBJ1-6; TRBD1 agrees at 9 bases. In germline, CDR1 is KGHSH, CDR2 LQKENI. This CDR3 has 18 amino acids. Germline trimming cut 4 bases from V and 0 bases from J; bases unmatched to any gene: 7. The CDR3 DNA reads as TGTGCCAGCTCACGCCAGGGACAGGGAGGCTCCTATAATTCACCCCTCCACTTT. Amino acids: CASSRQGQGGSYNSPLHF.

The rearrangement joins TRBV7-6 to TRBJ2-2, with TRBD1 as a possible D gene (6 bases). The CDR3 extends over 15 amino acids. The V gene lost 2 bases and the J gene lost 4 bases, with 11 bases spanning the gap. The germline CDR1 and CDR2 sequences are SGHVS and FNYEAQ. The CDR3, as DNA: TGTGCCAGCAGCTTAAGGGGGAGAGGCACCGGGGAGCTGTTTTTT. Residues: CASSLRGRGTGELFF.

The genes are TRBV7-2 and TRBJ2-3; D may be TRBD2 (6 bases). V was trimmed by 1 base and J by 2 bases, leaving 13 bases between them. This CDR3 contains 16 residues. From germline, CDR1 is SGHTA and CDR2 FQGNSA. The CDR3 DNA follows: TGTGCCAGCAGCTTAGTTGGGGGGACTTACACAGATACGCAGTATTTT. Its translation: CASSLVGGTYTDTQYF. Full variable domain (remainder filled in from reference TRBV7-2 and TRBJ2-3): GAGVSQSPSNKVTEKGKDVELRCDPISGHTALYWYRQSLGQGLEFLIYFQGNSAPDKSGLPSDRFSAERTGGSVSTLTIQRTQQEDSAVYLCASSLVGGTYTDTQYFGPGTRLTVL.

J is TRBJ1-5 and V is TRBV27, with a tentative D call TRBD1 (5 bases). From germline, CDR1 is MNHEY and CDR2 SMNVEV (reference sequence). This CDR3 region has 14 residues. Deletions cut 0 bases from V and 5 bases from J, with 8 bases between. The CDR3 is CASSLSRGDQPQHF. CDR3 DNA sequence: TGTGCCAGCAGTTTATCAAGGGGTGATCAGCCCCAGCATTTT.

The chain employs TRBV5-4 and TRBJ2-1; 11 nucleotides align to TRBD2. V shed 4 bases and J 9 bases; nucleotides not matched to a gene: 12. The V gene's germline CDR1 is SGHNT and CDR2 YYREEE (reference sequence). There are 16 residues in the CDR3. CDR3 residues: CASSPDTGLAAGEQFF. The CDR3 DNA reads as TGTGCCAGCAGCCCTGACACGGGACTAGCGGCTGGTGAGCAGTTCTTC.

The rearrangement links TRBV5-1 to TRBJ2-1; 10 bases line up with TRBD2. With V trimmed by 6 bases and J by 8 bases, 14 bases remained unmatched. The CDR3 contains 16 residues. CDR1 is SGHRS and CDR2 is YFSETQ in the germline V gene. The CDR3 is CASTRGTSGRADEQFF. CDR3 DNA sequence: TGCGCCAGCACCAGAGGGACCAGCGGGAGGGCCGATGAGCAGTTCTTC.

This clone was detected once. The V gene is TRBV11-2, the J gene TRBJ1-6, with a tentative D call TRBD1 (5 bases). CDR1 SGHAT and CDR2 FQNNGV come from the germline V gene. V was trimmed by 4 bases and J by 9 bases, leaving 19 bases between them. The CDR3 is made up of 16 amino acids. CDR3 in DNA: TGTGCCAGCAGCTCCTTAATCGACGGGGGGAGTTCACCCCTCCACTTT. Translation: CASSSLIDGGSSPLHF.

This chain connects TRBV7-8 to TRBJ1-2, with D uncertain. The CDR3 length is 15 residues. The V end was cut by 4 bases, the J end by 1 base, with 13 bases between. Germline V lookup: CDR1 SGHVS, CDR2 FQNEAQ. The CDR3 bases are TGTGCCAGCAGCTCAGAGGGCAGAATTAACTATGGCTACACCTTC. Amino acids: CASSSEGRINYGYTF. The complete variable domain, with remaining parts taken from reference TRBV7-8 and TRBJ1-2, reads GAGVSQSPRYKVAKRGQDVALRCDPISGHVSLFWYQQALGQGPEFLTYFQNEAQLDKSGLPSDRFFAERPEGSVSTLKIQRTQQEDSAVYLCASSSEGRINYGYTFGSGTRLTVV.

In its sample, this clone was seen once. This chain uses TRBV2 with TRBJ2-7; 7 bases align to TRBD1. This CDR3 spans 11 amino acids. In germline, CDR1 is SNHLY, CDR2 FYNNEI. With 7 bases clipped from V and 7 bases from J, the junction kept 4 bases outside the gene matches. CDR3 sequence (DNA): TGTGCCAGCACCGACAGGGATGAGCAGTACTTC. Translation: CASTDRDEQYF.

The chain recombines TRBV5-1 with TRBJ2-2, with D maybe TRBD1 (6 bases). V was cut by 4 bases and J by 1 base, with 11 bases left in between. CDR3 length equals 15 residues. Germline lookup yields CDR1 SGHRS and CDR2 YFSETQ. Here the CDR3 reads CASSQDRRNTGELFF. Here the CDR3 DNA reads TGCGCCAGCAGCCAAGACAGGAGGAACACCGGGGAGCTGTTTTTT.

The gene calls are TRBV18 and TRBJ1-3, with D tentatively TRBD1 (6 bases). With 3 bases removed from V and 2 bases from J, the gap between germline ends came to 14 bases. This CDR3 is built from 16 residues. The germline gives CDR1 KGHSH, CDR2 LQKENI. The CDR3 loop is CASSPTVDSPGNTIYF. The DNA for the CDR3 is TGTGCCAGCTCACCTACGGTGGACAGTCCTGGAAACACCATATATTTT.

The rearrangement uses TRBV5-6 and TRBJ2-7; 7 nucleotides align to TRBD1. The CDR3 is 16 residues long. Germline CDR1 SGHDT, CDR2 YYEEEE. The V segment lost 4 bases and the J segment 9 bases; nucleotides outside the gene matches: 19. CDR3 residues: CASSDRMTGRLARQYF. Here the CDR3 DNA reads TGTGCCAGCAGCGACAGAATGACAGGGCGTCTTGCGAGGCAGTACTTC.

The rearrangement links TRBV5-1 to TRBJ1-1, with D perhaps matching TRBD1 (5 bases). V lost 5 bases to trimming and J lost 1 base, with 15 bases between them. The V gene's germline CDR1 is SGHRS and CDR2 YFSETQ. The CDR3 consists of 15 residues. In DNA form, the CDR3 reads TGCGCCAGCAGTACAACGGGGGATGAGAACACTGAAGCTTTCTTT. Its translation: CASSTTGDENTEAFF.

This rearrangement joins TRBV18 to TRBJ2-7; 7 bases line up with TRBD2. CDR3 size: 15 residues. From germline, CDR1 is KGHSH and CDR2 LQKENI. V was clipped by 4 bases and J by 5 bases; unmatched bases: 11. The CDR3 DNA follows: TGTGCCAGCTCACAACAGACTAGCCCCAATAACGAGCAGTACTTC. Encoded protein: CASSQQTSPNNEQYF.

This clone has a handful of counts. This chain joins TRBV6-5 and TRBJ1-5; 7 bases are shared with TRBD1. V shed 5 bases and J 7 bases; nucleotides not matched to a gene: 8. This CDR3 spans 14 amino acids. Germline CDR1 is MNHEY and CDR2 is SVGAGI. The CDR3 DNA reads TGTGCCAGCAGTCCCCCGGGACAGCGACAGCCCCAGCATTTT. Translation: CASSPPGQRQPQHF.